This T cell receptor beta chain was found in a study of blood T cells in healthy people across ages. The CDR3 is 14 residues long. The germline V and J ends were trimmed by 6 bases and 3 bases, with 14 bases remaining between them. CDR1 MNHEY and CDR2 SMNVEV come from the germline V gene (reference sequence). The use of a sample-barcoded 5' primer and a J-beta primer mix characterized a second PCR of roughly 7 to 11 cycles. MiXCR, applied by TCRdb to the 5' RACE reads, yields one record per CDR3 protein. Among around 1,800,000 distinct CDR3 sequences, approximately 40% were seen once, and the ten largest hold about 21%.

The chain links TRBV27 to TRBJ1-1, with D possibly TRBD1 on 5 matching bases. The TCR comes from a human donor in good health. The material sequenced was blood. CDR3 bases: TGTGCCAGCAGCCCTAATGGGGGGGACACTGAAGCTTTCTTT. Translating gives CASSPNGGDTEAFF.